Reported below is one T cell receptor beta chain. The CDR3 extends 3 residues past the end of the read, so its final part is completed from the germline J gene. These data are taken from a study of T cells in women clearing cervical HPV infection. Libraries were prepared by immunoSEQ multiplex PCR; TCRdb keeps only in-frame clonotypes and omits some of them. This repertoire includes around 21,000 clones. The CDR3 covers 13 residues. The V end was cut by 2 bases, the J end by 2 bases, with 6 bases between. The germline V gene encodes CDR1 SGHRS and CDR2 YFSETQ. This chain connects TRBV5-1 to TRBJ2-3; D is unresolved. The clonotype originates from a woman between 18 and 70 years old with a cervical HPV16 infection that either progressed to CIN3+ or cleared (not recorded which). Sequenced: blood buffy coat. CDR3 in amino acids: CASSLGNTDTQYF. The CDR3 bases that were read are TGCGCCAGCAGCTTAGGCAACACAGATACG. Drawing the rest from reference TRBV5-1 and TRBJ2-3, the complete variable domain is KAGVTQTPRYLIKTRGQQVTLSCSPISGHRSVSWYQQTPGQGLQFLFEYFSETQRNKGNFPGRFSGRQFSNSRSEMNVSTLELGDSALYLCASSLGNTDTQYFGPGTRLTVL.